The following is a T cell receptor (beta chain) sequence with its context. What this receptor recognizes is not known. No much larger clone exists at a distance of one base, and base qualities are not known. This specimen belongs to a study of blood T cell repertoires in COVID-19 (dated by TCRdb to the early 2020s). About the study as a whole: Samples covering the acute and convalescent phases of COVID-19 were provided by collaborators in the United States, Italy and Spain. The material from the prospective study consisted of cDNA or gDNA derived from T cells, B-cell-depleted T cells, or PBMCs. The dataset comprised deeply sampled blood TCRbeta repertoires from subjects exposed to, actively infected with, or recovered from COVID-19. The repertoires were made available in a free public database intended to serve as a resource for research on the immune response to SARS-CoV-2. Samples came from the ongoing ImmuneRACE study (first 160 participants) plus 1,254 subjects from 6 global collaborators. Nearly every sample came with metadata listing a de-identified subject ID, COVID-19 status, age in years and sex. Where available, HLA class I and class II types were taken from metadata supplied by the sample provider and were not determined by assay-based typing.

V loses 3 bases, J loses 8 bases, and the germline ends lie 13 bases apart. Inclusive of the bounding cysteine and phenylalanine, the CDR3 is 14 residues long. Only CDR3 DNA is held: 42 bases, read in frame from base 1. From the germline V gene, CDR1 is MDHEN and CDR2 is SYDVKM. TCRbeta CDR3 regions were amplified from genomic DNA using the immunoSEQ Assay, a bias-controlled multiplex PCR. Turning to the authors' computational methods: The number of nucleated cells in each sample was estimated by amplification of reference gene primers within the assay. To quantify the absolute abundance of each unique TCRbeta CDR3 rearrangement, sequence reads were collapsed and filtered. For each sample, productive Simpson clonality was calculated as the square root of Simpson's diversity index across productive rearrangements. TCRdb re-hosts the immuneACCESS table, in-frame sequences only. Its copies lack some clones; in the studies checked, an unresolved V gene accounts for under half of them, and the cause for the rest is not known. That table gives V, J and clone size, and the DNA gave D and trimming. This sample holds 100,000 or so clones; almost 95% were observed only once. The ten largest clonotypes hold approximately 5.4% of the sample.

What the work shows at the level of the full study, not this receptor alone: How much clinical and demographic metadata was included differed by source and by participant, and the metadata was provided uncurated.

Whole blood was collected in K2EDTA tubes by collaborating institutions according to the institutions' own protocols. For TCRbeta analysis, collaborators shipped samples in one of three forms: frozen whole blood, isolated PBMCs, or DNA extracted from either of those sample types. The specimen was peripheral blood. Recombination joined TRBV28 with TRBJ1-4, with the identity of the D gene unclear. The sequence derives from a man aged 45 to 65 with active COVID-19. The CDR3 has the sequence CASSFLGSLEKLFF. The DNA sequence is TGTGCCAGCAGTTTTCTGGGGAGTCTGGAAAAACTGTTTTTT. Outside the CDR3, residues come from the reference TRBV28 and TRBJ1-4 proteins, so the full variable domain is: DVKVTQSSRYLVKRTGEKVFLECVQDMDHENMFWYRQDPGLGLRLIYFSYDVKMKEKGDIPEGYSVSREKKERFSLILESASTNQTSMYLCASSFLGSLEKLFFGSGTQLSVL.